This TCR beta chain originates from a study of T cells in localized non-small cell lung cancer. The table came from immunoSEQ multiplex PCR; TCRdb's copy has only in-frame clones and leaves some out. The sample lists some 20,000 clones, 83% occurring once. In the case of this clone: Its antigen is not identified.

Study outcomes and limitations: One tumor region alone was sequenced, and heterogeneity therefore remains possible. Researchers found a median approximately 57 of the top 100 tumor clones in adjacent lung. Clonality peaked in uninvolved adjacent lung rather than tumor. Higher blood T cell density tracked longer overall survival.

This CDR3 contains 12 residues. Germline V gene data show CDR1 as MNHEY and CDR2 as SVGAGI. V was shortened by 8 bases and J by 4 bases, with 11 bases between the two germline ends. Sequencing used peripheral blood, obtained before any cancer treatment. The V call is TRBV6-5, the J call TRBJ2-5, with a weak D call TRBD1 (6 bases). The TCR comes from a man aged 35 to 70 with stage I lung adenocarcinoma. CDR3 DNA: TGTGCCAGCCGCGAGGGGGTAGAGACCCAGTACTTC. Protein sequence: CASREGVETQYF.